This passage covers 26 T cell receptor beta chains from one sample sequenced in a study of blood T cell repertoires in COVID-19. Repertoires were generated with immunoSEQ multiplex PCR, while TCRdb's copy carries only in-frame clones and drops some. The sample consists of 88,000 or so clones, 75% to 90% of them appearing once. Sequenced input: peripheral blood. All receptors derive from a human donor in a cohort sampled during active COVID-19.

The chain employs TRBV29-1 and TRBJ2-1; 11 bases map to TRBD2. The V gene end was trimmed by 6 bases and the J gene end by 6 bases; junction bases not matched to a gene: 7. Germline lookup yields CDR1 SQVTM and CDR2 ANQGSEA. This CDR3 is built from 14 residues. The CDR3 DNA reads TGCAGCGTCAATAGCGGGGGGGCCAGCAATGAGCAGTTCTTC. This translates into CSVNSGGASNEQFF.

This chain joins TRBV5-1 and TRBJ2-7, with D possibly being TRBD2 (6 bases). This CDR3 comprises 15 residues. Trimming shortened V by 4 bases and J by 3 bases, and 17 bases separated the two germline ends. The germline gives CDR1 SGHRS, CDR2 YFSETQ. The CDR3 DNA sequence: TGCGCCAGCAGCGGCGGGACTGAAGGACTCTACGAGCAGTACTTC. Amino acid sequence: CASSGGTEGLYEQYF.

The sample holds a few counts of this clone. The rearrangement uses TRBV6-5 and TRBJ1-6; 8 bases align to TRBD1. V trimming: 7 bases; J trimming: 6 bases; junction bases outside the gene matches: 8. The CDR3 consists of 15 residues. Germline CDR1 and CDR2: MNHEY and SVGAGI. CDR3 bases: TGTGCCAGCACCCTGCAGGGGGCGAGTAATTCACCCCTCCACTTT. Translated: CASTLQGASNSPLHF.

The CDR3: CASSLAGSPWNTQYF. DNA of the CDR3: TGCGCCAGCAGCTTGGCCGGGTCACCTTGGAATACGCAGTATTTT. The chain employs TRBV5-1 and TRBJ2-3; unclear D gene. Trimming took 0 bases from V and 7 from J, leaving 15 bases between them. Looked up from germline, CDR1 is SGHRS and CDR2 is YFSETQ. CDR3 size: 15 residues. Combining the CDR3 with reference TRBV5-1 and TRBJ2-3 gives the whole variable domain KAGVTQTPRYLIKTRGQQVTLSCSPISGHRSVSWYQQTPGQGLQFLFEYFSETQRNKGNFPGRFSGRQFSNSRSEMNVSTLELGDSALYLCASSLAGSPWNTQYFGPGTRLTVL.

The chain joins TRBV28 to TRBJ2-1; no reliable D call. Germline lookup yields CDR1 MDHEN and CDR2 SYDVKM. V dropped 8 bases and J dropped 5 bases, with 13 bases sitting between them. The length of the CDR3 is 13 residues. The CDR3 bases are TGTGCCAGCCTAGATAGTGTAGACAATGAGCAGTTCTTC. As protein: CASLDSVDNEQFF.

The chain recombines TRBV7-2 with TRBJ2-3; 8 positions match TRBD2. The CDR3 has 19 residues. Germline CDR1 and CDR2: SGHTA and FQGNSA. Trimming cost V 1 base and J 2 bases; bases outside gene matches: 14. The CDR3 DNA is TGTGCCAGCAGCTTAGTTGCGGGAGGCCTTCTAGGGATCACAGATACGCAGTATTTT. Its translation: CASSLVAGGLLGITDTQYF.

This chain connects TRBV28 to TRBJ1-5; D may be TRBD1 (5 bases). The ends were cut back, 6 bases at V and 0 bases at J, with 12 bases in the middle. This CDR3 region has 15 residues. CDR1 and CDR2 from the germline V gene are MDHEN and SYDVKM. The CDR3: CASRRGDFSNQPQHF. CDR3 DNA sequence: TGTGCCAGCAGGAGAGGGGACTTTAGCAATCAGCCCCAGCATTTT.

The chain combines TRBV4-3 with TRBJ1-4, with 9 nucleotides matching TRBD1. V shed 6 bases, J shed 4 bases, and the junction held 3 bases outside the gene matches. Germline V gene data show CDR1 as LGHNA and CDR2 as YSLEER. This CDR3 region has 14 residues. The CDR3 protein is CASRDRGHNEKLFF. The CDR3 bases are TGCGCCAGCAGGGACAGGGGCCATAATGAAAAACTGTTTTTT.

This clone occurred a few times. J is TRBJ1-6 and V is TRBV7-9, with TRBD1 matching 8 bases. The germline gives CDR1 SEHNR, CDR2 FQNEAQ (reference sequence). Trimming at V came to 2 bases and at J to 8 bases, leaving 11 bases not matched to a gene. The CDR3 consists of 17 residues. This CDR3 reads CASSLTFGQGEDSPLHF. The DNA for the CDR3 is TGTGCCAGCAGCTTAACTTTCGGACAGGGAGAGGATTCACCCCTCCACTTT. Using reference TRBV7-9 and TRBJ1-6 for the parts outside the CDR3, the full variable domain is DTGVSQNPRHKITKRGQNVTFRCDPISEHNRLYWYRQTLGQGPEFLTYFQNEAQLEKSRLLSDRFSAERPKGSFSTLEIQRTEQGDSAMYLCASSLTFGQGEDSPLHFGNGTRLTVT.

CDR3 DNA sequence: TGCGCCAGCAGCTCGGCGGGACAGAAAAAACTGTTTTTT. Translated: CASSSAGQKKLFF. V usage is TRBV5-1 and J usage is TRBJ1-4, with 7 nucleotides matching TRBD1. CDR3 size: 13 residues. V dropped 3 bases and J dropped 9; count of bases not matched to a gene: 5. The germline V gene encodes CDR1 SGHRS and CDR2 YFSETQ.

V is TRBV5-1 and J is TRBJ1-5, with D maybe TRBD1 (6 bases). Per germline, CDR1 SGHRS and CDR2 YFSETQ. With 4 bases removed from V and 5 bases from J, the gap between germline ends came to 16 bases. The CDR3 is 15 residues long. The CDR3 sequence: CASSPEGGDDQPQHF. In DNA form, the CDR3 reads TGCGCCAGCAGCCCCGAGGGGGGGGATGATCAGCCCCAGCATTTT.

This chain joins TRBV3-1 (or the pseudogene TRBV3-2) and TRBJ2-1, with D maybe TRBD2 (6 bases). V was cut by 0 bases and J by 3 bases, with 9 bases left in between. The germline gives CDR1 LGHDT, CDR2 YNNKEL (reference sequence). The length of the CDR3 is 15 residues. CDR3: CASSQDAGNYNEQFF. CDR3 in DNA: TGTGCCAGCAGCCAAGACGCGGGAAACTACAATGAGCAGTTCTTC.

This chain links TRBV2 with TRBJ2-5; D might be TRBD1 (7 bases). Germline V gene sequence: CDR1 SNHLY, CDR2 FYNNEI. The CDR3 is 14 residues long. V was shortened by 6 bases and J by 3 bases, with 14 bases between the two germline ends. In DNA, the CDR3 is TGTGCCAGCAGAGGATCAGGGGGGAAAGAGACCCAGTACTTC. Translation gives CASRGSGGKETQYF.

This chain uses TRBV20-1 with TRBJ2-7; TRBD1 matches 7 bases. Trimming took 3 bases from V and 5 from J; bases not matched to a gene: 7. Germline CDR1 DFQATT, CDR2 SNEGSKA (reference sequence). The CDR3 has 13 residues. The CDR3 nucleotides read TGCAGTGCTAGTTACAGGGGTCTCCACGAGCAGTACTTC. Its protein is CSASYRGLHEQYF.

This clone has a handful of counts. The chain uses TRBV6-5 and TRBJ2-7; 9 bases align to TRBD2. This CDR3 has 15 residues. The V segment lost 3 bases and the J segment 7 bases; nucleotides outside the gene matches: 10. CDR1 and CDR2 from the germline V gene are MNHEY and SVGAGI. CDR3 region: CASSYMGGGAFEQYF. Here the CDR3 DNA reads TGTGCCAGCAGTTATATGGGCGGGGGGGCCTTTGAGCAGTACTTC.

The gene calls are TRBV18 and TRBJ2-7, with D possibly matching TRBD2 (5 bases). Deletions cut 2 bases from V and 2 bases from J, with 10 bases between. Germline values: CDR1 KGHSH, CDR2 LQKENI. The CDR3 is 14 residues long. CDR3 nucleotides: TGTGCCAGCTCACCAAGCGGAGAGGCCTACGAGCAGTACTTC. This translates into CASSPSGEAYEQYF.

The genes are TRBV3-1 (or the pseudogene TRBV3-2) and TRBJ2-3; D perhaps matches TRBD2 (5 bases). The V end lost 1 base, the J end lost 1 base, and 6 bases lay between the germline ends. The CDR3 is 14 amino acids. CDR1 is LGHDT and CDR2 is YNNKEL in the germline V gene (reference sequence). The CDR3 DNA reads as TGTGCCAGCAGCCAAGGAGCGGGCACAGATACGCAGTATTTT. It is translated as CASSQGAGTDTQYF.

Written as DNA, the CDR3 is TGTGCTAGTGGGTCCCGGGACCCCGGAGGGGCCTACAATGAGCAGTTCTTC. As protein: CASGSRDPGGAYNEQFF. The chain couples TRBV12-5 to TRBJ2-1; weak D call: TRBD2 (6 bases). This CDR3 is 17 amino acids long. V lost 6 bases, J lost 2 bases, and 20 bases lay in between. The V gene's germline CDR1 is LGHNT and CDR2 FRNRAP.

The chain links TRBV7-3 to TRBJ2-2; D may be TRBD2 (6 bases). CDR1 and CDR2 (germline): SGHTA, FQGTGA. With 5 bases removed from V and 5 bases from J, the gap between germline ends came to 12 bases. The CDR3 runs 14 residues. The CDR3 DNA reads TGTGCCAGCAGCGCGGGGTTGGGGACCGGGGAGCTGTTTTTT. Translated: CASSAGLGTGELFF.

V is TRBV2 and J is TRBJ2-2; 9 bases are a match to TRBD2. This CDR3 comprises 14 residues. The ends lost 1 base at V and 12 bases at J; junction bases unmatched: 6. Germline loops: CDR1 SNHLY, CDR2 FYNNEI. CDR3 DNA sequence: TGTGCCAGCAGTGAAGGGCTAGCGGGGACCCAGCTGTTTTTT. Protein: CASSEGLAGTQLFF. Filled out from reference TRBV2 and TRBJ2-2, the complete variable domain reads EPEVTQTPSHQVTQMGQEVILRCVPISNHLYFYWYRQILGQKVEFLVSFYNNEISEKSEIFDDQFSVERPDGSNFTLKIRSTKLEDSAMYFCASSEGLAGTQLFFGEGSRLTVL.

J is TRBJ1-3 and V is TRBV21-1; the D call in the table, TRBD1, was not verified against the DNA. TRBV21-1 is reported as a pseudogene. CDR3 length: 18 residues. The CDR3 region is CASSKAGDSPDSGNTIYF. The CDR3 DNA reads TGTGCCAGCAGCAAAGCGGGGGACAGCCCCGACTCTGGAAACACCATATATTTT.

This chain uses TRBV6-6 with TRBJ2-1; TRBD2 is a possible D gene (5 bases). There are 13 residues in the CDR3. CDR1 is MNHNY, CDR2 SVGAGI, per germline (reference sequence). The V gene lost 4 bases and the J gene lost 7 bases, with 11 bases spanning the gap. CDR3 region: CASSSGMANEQFF. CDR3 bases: TGTGCCAGCAGTTCCGGGATGGCAAATGAGCAGTTCTTC.

The DNA for the CDR3 is TGTGCCAGCAGCTTCGCGGGGCCAACATACTACGAGCAGTACTTC. Protein sequence: CASSFAGPTYYEQYF. The V gene is TRBV7-6, the J gene TRBJ2-7, with D tentatively TRBD2 (6 bases). Per germline, CDR1 SGHVS and CDR2 FNYEAQ. Trimming left V 3 bases short and J 3 bases short, with 15 bases between. This CDR3 has 15 residues.

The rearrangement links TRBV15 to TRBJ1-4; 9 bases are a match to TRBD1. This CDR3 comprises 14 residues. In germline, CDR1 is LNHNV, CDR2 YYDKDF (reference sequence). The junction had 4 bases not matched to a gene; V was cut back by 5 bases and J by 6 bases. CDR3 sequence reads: CATSRDRADEKLFF. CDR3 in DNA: TGTGCCACCAGCCGGGACAGGGCGGATGAAAAACTGTTTTTT.

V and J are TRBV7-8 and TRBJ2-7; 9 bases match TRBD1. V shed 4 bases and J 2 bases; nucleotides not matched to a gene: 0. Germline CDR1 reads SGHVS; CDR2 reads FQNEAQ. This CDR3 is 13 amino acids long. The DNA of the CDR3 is TGTGCCAGCAGCTGGGACAGGGCCTACGAGCAGTACTTC. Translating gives CASSWDRAYEQYF.

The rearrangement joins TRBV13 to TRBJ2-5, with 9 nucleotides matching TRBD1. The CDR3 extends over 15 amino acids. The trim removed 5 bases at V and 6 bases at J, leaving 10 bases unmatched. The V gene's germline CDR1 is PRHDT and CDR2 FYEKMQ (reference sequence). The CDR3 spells CASSADGTGWKTQYF. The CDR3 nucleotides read TGTGCCAGCAGCGCTGACGGGACAGGGTGGAAGACCCAGTACTTC.